This T cell receptor (beta chain) is drawn from a study of STAT5B mutations in CD4+ large granular lymphocyte leukemia. Study background: The CDR3 'QG' motif was associated with a particular HLA allele among healthy donors. The study's findings and limits: 8/27 top patient clones versus 2/35 control clones were TRBV06-family.

Of note for this clone: Its antigen is currently unknown.

The V gene's germline CDR1 is SGHTA and CDR2 FQGNSA. The CDR3 extends over 13 amino acids. V was pared by 1 base and J by 3 bases, with 7 bases between. Libraries were prepared by immunoSEQ multiplex PCR; TCRdb keeps only in-frame clonotypes and omits some of them. The sample lists nearly 30,000 clones, approximately 80% occurring once. This TCR was recovered from a human donor in good health. Material for sequencing was CD4+ T cells from blood buffy coats. V and J are TRBV7-2 and TRBJ2-7; no definite D call. The CDR3 loop is CASSLDIFYEQYF. The CDR3 coding sequence is TGTGCCAGCAGCTTAGATATTTTCTACGAGCAGTACTTC.